Listed here are 27 T cell receptor beta chains from one sample, sequenced in a study of identical twins. TCRdb passed the 5' RACE reads through MiXCR, listing each CDR3 protein once. The data hold 250,000 or so distinct CDR3 sequences, with approximately 8.6% observed a single time. These records were also assigned to another study, of yellow fever vaccine responses in identical twins.

Sequenced input: CD8+ T cells sorted from blood. These receptors originate from a woman aged 18-29 years in good health.

This clonotype appeared a few times. The chain employs TRBV25-1 and TRBJ2-5; TRBD2 matches at 14 bases. Germline lookup yields CDR1 MGHDK and CDR2 SYGVNS. The V and J ends lost 3 bases and 2 bases, in that order; junction bases with no gene match: 5. There are 17 residues in the CDR3. The CDR3 sequence is CASSDLRLAGGQETQYF. CDR3 in DNA: TGTGCCAGCAGTGATTTGAGACTAGCGGGAGGGCAAGAGACCCAGTACTTC.

J is TRBJ2-7 and V is TRBV3-1, with D possibly TRBD1 on 5 matching bases. The germline V gene has CDR1 LGHDT and CDR2 YNNKEL (reference sequence). This CDR3 contains 17 residues. Trimming shortened V by 4 bases and J by 0 bases, and 19 bases separated the two germline ends. The CDR3 region is CASSPSRTLKSSYEQYF. The CDR3 DNA reads TGTGCCAGCAGCCCCTCAAGGACACTTAAGAGCTCCTACGAGCAGTACTTC.

The rearrangement links TRBV2 to TRBJ2-7; 11 nucleotides line up with TRBD2. Unmatched junction bases numbered 6, after V lost 4 bases and J lost 7 bases. This CDR3 contains 14 residues. Germline V gene lookup returns CDR1 SNHLY and CDR2 FYNNEI. CDR3 nucleotide sequence: TGTGCCAGCAGTGCGACTAGCGGGGATCTGGAGCAGTACTTC. Amino acids: CASSATSGDLEQYF.

This clonotype was seen many times. V is TRBV29-1 and J is TRBJ2-5; D unresolved. This CDR3 region has 13 residues. CDR1 is SQVTM and CDR2 is ANQGSEA in the germline V gene. The V end was cut by 6 bases, the J end by 4 bases, with 15 bases between. The CDR3 loop is CSVDSGSSETQYF. The CDR3 nucleotides read TGCAGCGTGGATTCAGGTTCCTCAGAGACCCAGTACTTC.

This clonotype was recorded a few times. The chain is built from TRBV28 and TRBJ2-3; no clear D gene. Germline lookup yields CDR1 MDHEN and CDR2 SYDVKM. There are 14 residues in the CDR3. V was cut by 5 bases and J by 1 base, with 10 bases left in between. The CDR3 spells CASSRRVRTDTQYF. DNA for the CDR3: TGTGCCAGCAGTCGTAGAGTGCGCACAGATACGCAGTATTTT.

The rearrangement links TRBV3-1 to TRBJ2-7; D is possibly TRBD1 or TRBD2 (7 bases each). The CDR3 loop spans 15 amino acids. From germline, CDR1 is LGHDT and CDR2 YNNKEL (reference sequence). V gave up 5 bases and J gave up 3 bases, with 17 bases separating them. As DNA, the CDR3 is TGTGCCAGCAGCTCTGGGGGGGCAGGGGGCTACGAGCAGTACTTC. This sequence encodes CASSSGGAGGYEQYF.

This clonotype showed up many times. The rearrangement uses TRBV7-2 and TRBJ2-7; D remains ambiguous. The germline gives CDR1 SGHTA, CDR2 FQGNSA. V was pared by 6 bases and J by 2 bases, with 11 bases between. This CDR3 contains 13 residues. The CDR3 bases are TGTGCCAGCAGTTCGGCCCTGGCCTACGAGCAGTACTTC. It encodes CASSSALAYEQYF.

This clonotype was observed many times. The rearrangement uses TRBV20-1 and TRBJ2-1; D unclear. CDR1 DFQATT and CDR2 SNEGSKA come from the germline V gene (reference sequence). Trimming removed 0 bases from V and 7 bases from J, with 10 bases in between. The CDR3 spans 13 residues. CDR3 sequence (DNA): TGCAGTGCTAGAGATCCCTATTTTAATGAGCAGTTCTTC. This sequence encodes CSARDPYFNEQFF.

This clonotype was observed many times. The chain employs TRBV6-5 and TRBJ1-1; D possibly corresponds to TRBD1 (5 bases). This CDR3 has 14 residues. The V gene's germline CDR1 is MNHEY and CDR2 SVGAGI. V was cut by 4 bases and J by 5 bases, with 14 bases left in between. The DNA for the CDR3 is TGTGCCAGCAGTTCCACGATACGGGGGACTGAAGCTTTCTTT. Translated: CASSSTIRGTEAFF.

This clonotype was detected a few times. The CDR3 coding sequence is TGCAGCGCCGTAACAGGGGGAATTGGGACGAACACTGAAGCTTTCTTT. Translation gives CSAVTGGIGTNTEAFF. This chain joins TRBV29-1 and TRBJ1-1; 8 bases are a match to TRBD1. CDR3 length: 16 residues. The germline gives CDR1 SQVTM, CDR2 ANQGSEA. The junction had 14 bases not matched to a gene; V was cut back by 7 bases and J by 1 base.

The CDR3 DNA is TGTGCCAGCAGTCTAATTGGGGTCGGGGACAGGGTGACCGAGCAGTACTTC. Translation: CASSLIGVGDRVTEQYF. The chain recombines TRBV28 with TRBJ2-7; 9 bases are a match to TRBD1. V was pared by 5 bases and J by 6 bases, with 17 bases of the junction left unmatched. The germline gives CDR1 MDHEN, CDR2 SYDVKM. The CDR3 is made up of 17 amino acids.

The table lists this clonotype with a few counts. V gene TRBV5-1 combines with J gene TRBJ2-3, with a weak D call TRBD1 (5 bases). V was clipped by 3 bases and J by 6 bases, with 11 bases between them. Germline assignment: CDR1 SGHRS and CDR2 YFSETQ. The CDR3 totals 13 residues. The CDR3 here is CASSYDRADTQYF. As DNA, the CDR3 is TGCGCCAGCAGCTACGACAGAGCGGATACGCAGTATTTT.

The chain is built from TRBV20-1 and TRBJ2-7; 11 nucleotides match TRBD2. The V gene end was trimmed by 1 base and the J gene end by 0 bases; junction bases not matched to a gene: 5. Looked up from germline, CDR1 is DFQATT and CDR2 is SNEGSKA (reference sequence). The CDR3 runs to 16 residues. For the CDR3, the DNA is TGCAGTGCTAGAGGTCCTAGCGGGAGGTTCTCCTACGAGCAGTACTTC. Translated: CSARGPSGRFSYEQYF.

This chain links TRBV7-8 with TRBJ2-7, with TRBD1 as a possible D gene (7 bases). The CDR3 consists of 14 residues. V was trimmed by 2 bases and J by 7 bases, leaving 15 bases between them. Germline V gene data show CDR1 as SGHVS and CDR2 as FQNEAQ. The CDR3 bases are TGTGCCAGCAGCTTACAATCAGGGGGGACAGAGCAGTACTTC. As protein: CASSLQSGGTEQYF.

This chain connects TRBV20-1 to TRBJ2-7; D is perhaps TRBD1 (6 bases). V was pared by 5 bases and J by 1 base, with 12 bases between. CDR3 length: 13 amino acids. Germline CDR1 and CDR2: DFQATT and SNEGSKA (reference sequence). The CDR3 loop reads CSAPTGASYEQYF. The CDR3, as DNA: TGCAGTGCTCCGACAGGCGCTTCCTACGAGCAGTACTTC.

This clonotype was counted many times. V and J are TRBV12-3 or TRBV12-4 and TRBJ2-7; 7 nucleotides agree with TRBD1. The CDR3 is 12 residues long. Trimming took 5 bases from V and 5 from J; bases not matched to a gene: 3. CDR3 sequence (DNA): TGTGCCAGCAGTCCCGACAGGGACGAGCAGTACTTC. Translation: CASSPDRDEQYF.

This clonotype was seen many times. The chain carries TRBV21-1 and TRBJ2-4; the table calls TRBD2, which could not be checked here. TRBV21-1 is classified as a pseudogene. There are 18 residues in the CDR3. The CDR3 spells CASSKVRLAGEAKNIQYF. CDR3 in DNA: TGTGCCAGCAGCAAAGTCCGGCTAGCGGGAGAAGCCAAAAACATTCAGTACTTC.

This clonotype was counted many times. The chain carries TRBV6-5 and TRBJ1-2; TRBD1 might be the D (6 bases). Germline V gene data show CDR1 as MNHEY and CDR2 as SVGAGI. This CDR3 has 14 amino acids. Trimming removed 0 bases at V and 1 base at J, with 6 bases between. CDR3 DNA sequence: TGTGCCAGCAGTTACTCGGACAGTAACTATGGCTACACCTTC. The encoded protein is CASSYSDSNYGYTF.

This clonotype has ten or more counts. The chain carries TRBV3-1 and TRBJ2-7; D gene uncertain. Germline values: CDR1 LGHDT, CDR2 YNNKEL (reference sequence). The V end lost 4 bases, the J end lost 3 bases, and 1 base lay between the germline ends. The CDR3 has 10 residues. The CDR3 DNA sequence: TGTGCCAGCAGCCGCTACGAGCAGTACTTC. Translation gives CASSRYEQYF.

This clonotype was recorded many times. V and J are TRBV29-1 and TRBJ1-1; no clear D gene. The CDR3 has 12 residues. V was cut by 4 bases and J by 1 base, with 7 bases left in between. Germline V CDR1 and CDR2: SQVTM, ANQGSEA. For the CDR3, the DNA is TGCAGCGTTGTTCTCCCGAACACTGAAGCTTTCTTT. Its protein product is CSVVLPNTEAFF.

There are many counts of this clonotype. This chain uses TRBV6-1 with TRBJ2-3; 7 bases match TRBD1. The J segment lost 2 bases and the V segment lost 6 bases, leaving 11 bases of the junction unmatched. The CDR3 is 16 residues long. Germline V gene sequence: CDR1 MNHNS, CDR2 SASEGT. The CDR3 nucleotides read TGTGCCAGCAGCGCATATCTGGGACAGTTCACAGATACGCAGTATTTT. Residues: CASSAYLGQFTDTQYF.

In this sample, this clonotype turned up many times. V and J are TRBV18 and TRBJ2-3, with 9 bases aligning to TRBD2. The V segment lost 6 bases and the J segment 3 bases; nucleotides outside the gene matches: 7. Per germline, CDR1 KGHSH and CDR2 LQKENI. This CDR3 is built from 15 residues. CDR3 bases: TGTGCCAGCTCCCCCGGACTAGCGAAGACAGATACGCAGTATTTT. This codes for CASSPGLAKTDTQYF.

This clonotype was detected a few times. The genes are TRBV28 and TRBJ2-1; TRBD1 agrees at 8 bases. Germline lookup yields CDR1 MDHEN and CDR2 SYDVKM. This CDR3 has 15 residues. Trimming took 6 bases from V and 3 from J; bases not matched to a gene: 7. The CDR3 DNA sequence: TGTGCCAGCAGCCCGGGACAGGCCGACTACAATGAGCAGTTCTTC. Translated, it gives CASSPGQADYNEQFF.

This clonotype was detected only a few times. The genes are TRBV3-1 and TRBJ2-7; 7 bases match TRBD1. Germline lookup yields CDR1 LGHDT and CDR2 YNNKEL (reference sequence). After removal of 4 bases from V and 3 bases from J, the junction contained 12 bases not matched to a gene. The CDR3 runs to 16 residues. The CDR3 here is CASSRDPDRPNYEQYF. CDR3 in DNA: TGTGCCAGCAGCCGGGACCCGGACAGGCCGAACTACGAGCAGTACTTC.

This clonotype turned up a few times. The rearrangement uses TRBV20-1 and TRBJ1-6; D unclear. CDR3 length equals 13 residues. V lost 3 bases and J 10 bases, leaving 13 bases between the germline ends. The germline V gene has CDR1 DFQATT and CDR2 SNEGSKA (reference sequence). Written as DNA, the CDR3 is TGCAGTGCTAGTGGGTCGGAGAGGTCACCCCTCCACTTT. Protein sequence: CSASGSERSPLHF.

The CDR3 loop reads CASNLAGGSVYEQYF. The CDR3 DNA reads as TGTGCCAGCAATCTAGCGGGAGGAAGTGTGTACGAGCAGTACTTC. The chain recombines TRBV9 with TRBJ2-7; 11 bases line up with TRBD2. The CDR3 loop spans 15 amino acids. Germline assignment: CDR1 SGDLS and CDR2 YYNGEE. V was pared by 6 bases and J by 4 bases, with 9 bases of the junction left unmatched.

The chain has TRBV5-1 and TRBJ1-1; perhaps TRBD1 as D (5 bases). Deletions cut 3 bases from V and 1 base from J, with 19 bases between. The CDR3 has 17 amino acids. Germline V gene sequence: CDR1 SGHRS, CDR2 YFSETQ. Written as DNA, the CDR3 is TGCGCCAGCAGCTCGCCGCCCGAAAGGGGACCGAACACTGAAGCTTTCTTT. Its translation: CASSSPPERGPNTEAFF.